Following are 15 T cell receptor beta chains from one sample sequenced in a study of blood T cell repertoires in COVID-19. This table comes from immunoSEQ multiplex PCR, and its TCRdb copy is limited to in-frame clones, with some not included. Of a few thousand clones listed, roughly 70% are singletons. Sequencing input: peripheral blood. Every receptor here comes from a human donor in a cohort sampled during active COVID-19.

This rearrangement joins TRBV7-2 to TRBJ2-7; TRBD2 might be the D (6 bases). This CDR3 spans 17 amino acids. The germline V gene encodes CDR1 SGHTA and CDR2 FQGNSA. Trimming cost V 1 base and J 8 bases, with 24 bases left between them. The CDR3 nucleotides read TGTGCCAGCAGCTTAGTCCCTGCAGGCGGGGCCCTTATCAAGCAGTACTTC. Protein product: CASSLVPAGGALIKQYF.

CDR3 in amino acids: CASSPRGRAGNELETQYF. For the CDR3, the DNA is TGTGCCAGCAGCCCTAGAGGGAGGGCAGGGAATGAGTTAGAGACCCAGTACTTC. The genes are TRBV7-9 and TRBJ2-5; 7 bases match TRBD2. CDR3 size: 18 residues. V dropped 5 bases and J dropped 4; count of bases not matched to a gene: 19. Looked up from germline, CDR1 is SEHNR and CDR2 is FQNEAQ (reference sequence).

The chain recombines TRBV6-6 with TRBJ1-1; 9 nucleotides align to TRBD1. There are 14 residues in the CDR3. CDR1 and CDR2 from the germline V gene are MNHNY and SVGAGI (reference sequence). The V segment lost 6 bases and the J segment 0 bases; nucleotides outside the gene matches: 2. In nucleotides, the CDR3 is TGTGCCAGCAGCCGGACAGGGGTGAACACTGAAGCTTTCTTT. Translated: CASSRTGVNTEAFF.

The chain uses TRBV5-8 and TRBJ2-7, with D perhaps TRBD2 (7 bases). Trimming took off 0 bases at V and 3 bases at J, with 10 bases between the two ends. Germline V gives CDR1 SGHTS, CDR2 YDEGEE. The CDR3 consists of 14 residues. CDR3 residues: CASSLEGGLYEQYF. CDR3 sequence (DNA): TGTGCCAGCAGCTTGGAGGGGGGGCTCTACGAGCAGTACTTC.

This clone was seen more than once but under ten times. The chain is built from TRBV7-9 and TRBJ2-1, with D possibly being TRBD2 (6 bases). The CDR3 is 17 amino acids. Germline CDR1 and CDR2: SEHNR and FQNEAQ (reference sequence). V was cut by 4 bases and J by 13 bases, with 29 bases left in between. In DNA, the CDR3 is TGTGCCAGCAGCTCCTTTACGCGGGGCGGTTCGCCTGCGGTCCAGTTCTTC. Its protein is CASSSFTRGGSPAVQFF.

J is TRBJ2-7 and V is TRBV6-2 or TRBV6-3, with a weak D call TRBD2 (7 bases). The germline CDR1 and CDR2 sequences are MNHEY and SVGEGT. The CDR3 totals 17 residues. Trimming pared 2 bases from V and 2 bases from J, leaving 19 bases between. CDR3 sequence: CASSYPRGLAEAYEQYF. CDR3 sequence (DNA): TGTGCCAGCAGTTACCCGCGGGGGCTAGCAGAAGCCTACGAGCAGTACTTC.

This clone was observed a few times. The chain employs TRBV11-2 and TRBJ2-5, with a tentative D call TRBD2 (5 bases). The germline V gene encodes CDR1 SGHAT and CDR2 FQNNGV. Trimming left V 5 bases short and J 7 bases short, with 20 bases between. The CDR3 loop spans 15 amino acids. CDR3 residues: CASSLQLADAGTQYF. In DNA, the CDR3 is TGTGCCAGCAGCCTCCAGCTAGCTGACGCGGGGACCCAGTACTTC.

The chain employs TRBV6-5 and TRBJ2-7, with unresolved D. In germline, CDR1 is MNHEY, CDR2 SVGAGI. V was clipped by 8 bases and J by 0 bases, with 17 bases between them. CDR3 length: 15 amino acids. The CDR3 nucleotides are TGTGCCAGCTCCACGATATACGGTAGCTCCTACGAGCAGTACTTC. It codes for CASSTIYGSSYEQYF.

This rearrangement joins TRBV7-9 to TRBJ1-4; 11 bases are shared with TRBD1. Trimming took 2 bases from V and 7 from J; bases not matched to a gene: 6. The CDR3 runs to 16 residues. Germline CDR1 and CDR2: SEHNR and FQNEAQ (reference sequence). The CDR3 loop reads CASSLTRTGGGEKLFF. The CDR3 region has the DNA TGTGCCAGCAGCTTAACGAGGACAGGGGGCGGTGAAAAACTGTTTTTT.

The chain combines TRBV30 with TRBJ2-3, with a weak D call TRBD1 (6 bases). Looked up from germline, CDR1 is GTSNPN and CDR2 is SVGIG (reference sequence). The CDR3 covers 12 residues. Trimming left V 4 bases short and J 4 bases short, with 9 bases between. For the CDR3, the DNA is TGTGCCTGGAACAGGGCAGCAGATACGCAGTATTTT. Residues: CAWNRAADTQYF.

This clone was found once. V gene TRBV11-2 combines with J gene TRBJ2-7; D might be TRBD2 (6 bases). This CDR3 comprises 16 residues. Germline V gives CDR1 SGHAT, CDR2 FQNNGV. Trimming shortened V by 3 bases and J by 0 bases, and 15 bases separated the two germline ends. The CDR3 is CASSLIGGRSSYEQYF. CDR3 DNA sequence: TGTGCCAGCAGCTTGATTGGTGGGAGGAGCTCCTACGAGCAGTACTTC.

The rearrangement joins TRBV20-1 to TRBJ2-7, with D possibly being TRBD2 (6 bases). The CDR3 sequence is 14 residues long. Trimming removed 3 bases from V and 4 bases from J, with 16 bases in between. Germline-derived CDR1 and CDR2 are DFQATT and SNEGSKA (reference sequence). CDR3 residues: CSASRSGGPYEQYF. Here the CDR3 DNA reads TGCAGTGCTAGTAGGTCCGGGGGTCCATACGAGCAGTACTTC.

The J gene is TRBJ1-1, the V gene TRBV12-3 or TRBV12-4; no clear D. The CDR3 contains 13 residues. V was cut by 3 bases and J by 4 bases, with 9 bases left in between. The CDR3 region is CASSLARGTEAFF. CDR3 nucleotide sequence: TGTGCCAGCAGTTTGGCCCGTGGCACTGAAGCTTTCTTT.

The chain joins TRBV6-6 to TRBJ1-3; D is unresolved. The CDR3 is 14 residues long. Germline values: CDR1 MNHNY, CDR2 SVGAGI (reference sequence). V lost 10 bases and J 2 bases, leaving 15 bases between the germline ends. DNA of the CDR3: TGTGCCACCCTGACTATTCCGGCTGGAAACACCATATATTTT. It encodes CATLTIPAGNTIYF.

The table lists this clone with a count of one. The chain combines TRBV23-1 with TRBJ2-7, with a weak D call TRBD1 (5 bases). TRBV23-1 is recorded as an ORF, its role being uncertain. This CDR3 region has 13 residues. CDR3 sequence: CAFFQGITYEQYF. The CDR3 nucleotides are TGCGCTTTCTTTCAGGGAATTACCTACGAGCAGTACTTC.